This record looks at one TCR beta chain sequence and its context. J lost 1 base, V lost 5 bases, and 11 bases had no gene match. This CDR3 is built from 16 residues. The germline gives CDR1 GTSNPN, CDR2 SVGIG (reference sequence). This entry is derived from a study of T cell responses to AZD1222 COVID-19 vaccine. This table comes from immunoSEQ multiplex PCR, and its TCRdb copy is limited to in-frame clones, with some not included. The sample lists around 150,000 clones; about 90% were seen once. This chain uses TRBV30 with TRBJ1-1; 9 bases are a match to TRBD1. Sequencing used peripheral blood, obtained on day 0 of AZD1222 vaccination. The receptor's source is an adult in good health. The CDR3 sequence: CAWVNAGTGTNTEAFF. In nucleotides, the CDR3 is TGTGCCTGGGTCAATGCCGGGACAGGGACGAACACTGAAGCTTTCTTT.